Below are 26 T cell receptor beta chains sequenced from a single sample in a study of shared clonotypes between healthy human individuals. Clones were read by immunoSEQ multiplex PCR, and TCRdb kept only the in-frame ones, dropping some. The table lists about 1.5 million clones, 96% of them singletons. The sample consisted of naive CD4+ T cells sorted from blood. Indicated subset: CD45RA+ positively selected. All receptors derive from a man aged 30 to 39 in good health.

This sequence joins TRBV27 and TRBJ1-1, with D possibly TRBD1 on 5 matching bases. The length of the CDR3 is 16 residues. Germline V lookup: CDR1 MNHEY, CDR2 SMNVEV (reference sequence). With 3 bases removed from V and 0 bases from J, the gap between germline ends came to 14 bases. The CDR3: CASSFGAGTMNTEAFF. The CDR3 DNA follows: TGTGCCAGCAGTTTCGGGGCAGGGACCATGAACACTGAAGCTTTCTTT.

The V and J genes are TRBV27 and TRBJ2-7; D possibly corresponds to TRBD1 (6 bases). Looked up from germline, CDR1 is MNHEY and CDR2 is SMNVEV (reference sequence). V lost 5 bases to trimming and J lost 2 bases, with 16 bases between them. This CDR3 contains 15 residues. DNA for the CDR3: TGTGCCAGCAGTCAGCTAAGACAGGACCCCTACGAGCAGTACTTC. It codes for CASSQLRQDPYEQYF.

This clone was recorded once. The V gene is TRBV7-3, the J gene TRBJ2-7; 13 bases match TRBD2. After removal of 5 bases from V and 3 bases from J, the junction contained 7 bases not matched to a gene. From germline, CDR1 is SGHTA and CDR2 FQGTGA. The CDR3 has 16 residues. The chain's CDR3 is CASSPSGLAGNYEQYF. The DNA for the CDR3 is TGTGCCAGCAGCCCATCGGGACTAGCGGGAAACTACGAGCAGTACTTC.

A single count supports this clone. The genes are TRBV7-5 and TRBJ2-7; the D call TRBD2 from the table was never checked on the DNA. TRBV7-5 is listed as a pseudogene. The CDR3 totals 15 residues. In DNA form, the CDR3 reads TGTGTCAGAAGCCAAAGGACTAGCGGGAGATACGAGCAGTACTTC. This translates into CVRSQRTSGRYEQYF.

The CDR3 here is CASSQASGFGTQYF. The CDR3 DNA reads TGTGCCAGCAGCCAAGCGTCAGGGTTTGGGACCCAGTACTTC. V usage is TRBV14 and J usage is TRBJ2-5; D might be TRBD1 (5 bases). V was clipped by 1 base and J by 7 bases, with 13 bases between them. The CDR3 has 14 amino acids. Germline V lookup: CDR1 SGHDN, CDR2 FVKESK.

The chain has TRBV27 and TRBJ1-5; D is unclear. Germline V gene lookup returns CDR1 MNHEY and CDR2 SMNVEV (reference sequence). V was pared by 3 bases and J by 0 bases, with 12 bases between. The CDR3 runs 16 residues. This chain's CDR3 is CASSFLDGNSNQPQHF. The CDR3 DNA is TGTGCCAGCAGTTTCCTCGACGGAAATAGCAATCAGCCCCAGCATTTT.

The chain has TRBV21-1 and TRBJ1-5; TRBD1 is the table's D call and was not checked against the DNA. TRBV21-1 is described as a pseudogene. This CDR3 region has 19 residues. DNA for the CDR3: TGTGCCAGCAGCCCCTCCTACCCGAGGACAGGGGTCGGCAATCAGCCCCAGCATTTT. Translation: CASSPSYPRTGVGNQPQHF.

V gene TRBV27 combines with J gene TRBJ2-1, with D possibly being TRBD1 or TRBD2 (5 bases each). Per the germline V gene, CDR1 is MNHEY and CDR2 is SMNVEV (reference sequence). Trimming cost V 7 bases and J 3 bases, with 22 bases left between them. The CDR3 is 17 amino acids. The CDR3 DNA sequence: TGTGCCAGCATAGTGCGTGGGGACGGAGTAAACTACAATGAGCAGTTCTTC. It codes for CASIVRGDGVNYNEQFF.

The genes are TRBV18 and TRBJ1-2, with D possibly being TRBD1 (5 bases). Trimming took off 2 bases at V and 8 bases at J, with 12 bases between the two ends. The CDR3 totals 13 residues. In germline, CDR1 is KGHSH, CDR2 LQKENI. The CDR3 protein is CASSPSGADGYTF. CDR3 nucleotides: TGTGCCAGCTCACCATCCGGGGCGGACGGCTACACCTTC.

This clone was seen only once. This chain links TRBV18 with TRBJ2-7; 9 nucleotides line up with TRBD2. Germline-derived CDR1 and CDR2 are KGHSH and LQKENI. The CDR3 loop spans 15 amino acids. The V gene end was trimmed by 2 bases and the J gene end by 5 bases; junction bases not matched to a gene: 7. As DNA, the CDR3 is TGTGCCAGCTCACCATTAGCGGGAGTTGGCGACGAGCAGTACTTC. This translates into CASSPLAGVGDEQYF.

This sequence joins TRBV19 and TRBJ1-5, with 8 bases that match TRBD1. Trimming took 5 bases from V and 3 from J; bases not matched to a gene: 9. CDR1 is LNHDA and CDR2 is SQIVND in the germline V gene (reference sequence). CDR3 length equals 16 residues. CDR3 nucleotide sequence: TGTGCCAGTAGTCTAAGACAGGGGCGACCCAATCAGCCCCAGCATTTT. Translation gives CASSLRQGRPNQPQHF.

V and J are TRBV28 and TRBJ2-1; 12 nucleotides match TRBD2. The CDR3 extends over 15 amino acids. V trimming: 5 bases; J trimming: 11 bases; junction bases outside the gene matches: 10. The germline V gene encodes CDR1 MDHEN and CDR2 SYDVKM. CDR3 DNA: TGTGCCAGCAGTGCTGGGACTAGCGGGCGGGGAAAGCAGTTCTTC. This sequence encodes CASSAGTSGRGKQFF.

The V call is TRBV2, the J call TRBJ2-7; 11 positions match TRBD1. V lost 5 bases, J lost 5 bases, and 11 bases stayed unmatched. Germline V gene lookup returns CDR1 SNHLY and CDR2 FYNNEI. The CDR3 has 16 residues. The chain's CDR3 is CASSSRGQGARHEQYF. The CDR3 DNA reads as TGTGCCAGCAGTTCAAGAGGACAGGGGGCGAGGCACGAGCAGTACTTC.

The V and J genes are TRBV11-2 and TRBJ2-7; D is possibly TRBD2 (6 bases). The V gene lost 5 bases and the J gene lost 6 bases, with 23 bases spanning the gap. Germline V gene data show CDR1 as SGHAT and CDR2 as FQNNGV. This CDR3 region has 16 residues. CDR3 DNA sequence: TGTGCCAGCAGCCAAACTCGGGACTCCAAACTCCGCGAGCAGTACTTC. This sequence encodes CASSQTRDSKLREQYF.

This chain connects TRBV27 to TRBJ2-3; TRBD2 agrees at 13 bases. CDR1 and CDR2 from the germline V gene are MNHEY and SMNVEV (reference sequence). V shed 3 bases and J 4 bases; nucleotides not matched to a gene: 25. CDR3 length equals 23 residues. The CDR3 region is CASSFFPPSWTSGRHEGPDTQYF. In nucleotides, the CDR3 is TGTGCCAGCAGTTTCTTTCCACCATCCTGGACTAGCGGGAGACACGAGGGGCCAGATACGCAGTATTTT.

J is TRBJ2-2 and V is TRBV19; 8 bases are shared with TRBD2. The germline gives CDR1 LNHDA, CDR2 SQIVND (reference sequence). The junction had 4 bases not matched to a gene; V was cut back by 2 bases and J by 5 bases. The CDR3 has 15 amino acids. The DNA of the CDR3 is TGTGCCAGTAGTATACTAGCGGGTACTACCGGGGAGCTGTTTTTT. Protein sequence: CASSILAGTTGELFF. Full variable domain (outside the CDR3, taken from reference TRBV19 and TRBJ2-2): DGGITQSPKYLFRKEGQNVTLSCEQNLNHDAMYWYRQDPGQGLRLIYYSQIVNDFQKGDIAEGYSVSREKKESFPLTVTSAQKNPTAFYLCASSILAGTTGELFFGEGSRLTVL.

The chain is built from TRBV19 and TRBJ2-3; a weak D match, TRBD1 (6 bases). Per the germline V gene, CDR1 is LNHDA and CDR2 is SQIVND (reference sequence). Between the trimmed V and J ends, which lost 3 bases and 3 bases, there was a span of 16 bases. CDR3 size: 16 residues. CDR3 bases: TGTGCCAGTAGTATCTTGGGGGCGCAGGGTACAGATACGCAGTATTTT. Translated, it gives CASSILGAQGTDTQYF.

J is TRBJ2-3 and V is TRBV28, with TRBD1 matching 8 bases. CDR3 length: 16 amino acids. Germline CDR1 MDHEN, CDR2 SYDVKM. V lost 6 bases to trimming and J lost 2 bases; unmatched junction nucleotides: 10. The CDR3 coding sequence is TGTGCCAGCAGCTTTACGAGACAGGGGTCCACAGATACGCAGTATTTT. This encodes CASSFTRQGSTDTQYF.

For this clone: The identical CDR3 is also encoded by other nucleotide sequences in the sample. The CDR3 spells CASSVVGELFF. CDR3 nucleotides: TGCGCCAGCAGTGTAGTCGGGGAGCTGTTTTTT. The rearrangement links TRBV10-2 to TRBJ2-2; D is ambiguous. The CDR3 runs to 11 residues. V lost 4 bases to trimming and J lost 7 bases, with 4 bases between them. CDR1 and CDR2 (germline): WSHSY, SAAADI.

J is TRBJ2-7 and V is TRBV28; D is possibly TRBD1 (6 bases). The CDR3 consists of 15 residues. V lost 5 bases and J 1 base, leaving 15 bases between the germline ends. Looked up from germline, CDR1 is MDHEN and CDR2 is SYDVKM. The CDR3 is CASSATGFFSYEQYF. CDR3 bases: TGTGCCAGCAGTGCTACAGGGTTCTTTTCCTACGAGCAGTACTTC.

This sequence joins TRBV28 and TRBJ2-1; maybe TRBD2 (6 bases). The CDR3 runs to 15 residues. The ends were cut back, 4 bases at V and 3 bases at J, with 13 bases in the middle. The germline V gene has CDR1 MDHEN and CDR2 SYDVKM. The CDR3 nucleotides read TGTGCCAGCAGTTGGCCGACTAGAGACTACAATGAGCAGTTCTTC. As protein: CASSWPTRDYNEQFF.

The V and J genes are TRBV18 and TRBJ2-1; no definite D call. The CDR3 runs to 12 residues. V was cut by 1 base and J by 10 bases, with 8 bases left in between. Germline V gives CDR1 KGHSH, CDR2 LQKENI. CDR3 DNA sequence: TGTGCCAGCTCACCACGTGATGAGGAGCAGTTCTTC. Translated, it gives CASSPRDEEQFF.

This clone has just a few counts. In DNA, the CDR3 is TGTGCCAGCAGCTTCAGTCCCAATGAGCAGTTCTTC. Its translation is CASSFSPNEQFF. The chain employs TRBV7-8 and TRBJ2-1; D uncertain. Between the trimmed V and J ends, which lost 3 bases and 6 bases, there was a span of 6 bases. The length of the CDR3 is 12 residues. Germline lookup yields CDR1 SGHVS and CDR2 FQNEAQ. Filled out from reference TRBV7-8 and TRBJ2-1, the complete variable domain reads GAGVSQSPRYKVAKRGQDVALRCDPISGHVSLFWYQQALGQGPEFLTYFQNEAQLDKSGLPSDRFFAERPEGSVSTLKIQRTQQEDSAVYLCASSFSPNEQFFGPGTRLTVL.

V is TRBV11-2 and J is TRBJ2-5; 7 positions match TRBD2. V lost 1 base to trimming and J lost 5 bases; unmatched junction nucleotides: 16. The CDR3 contains 18 residues. Germline CDR1 and CDR2: SGHAT and FQNNGV. The CDR3 protein is CASSLGVRTRGSQETQYF. In nucleotides, the CDR3 is TGTGCCAGCAGCTTAGGAGTACGGACTAGAGGCTCTCAGGAGACCCAGTACTTC.

This sequence joins TRBV28 and TRBJ1-5; D not resolved. Germline loops: CDR1 MDHEN, CDR2 SYDVKM. The CDR3 has 15 residues. V dropped 3 bases and J dropped 1 base, with 10 bases sitting between them. The DNA of the CDR3 is TGTGCCAGCAGTTTCTCCCTTACAAGCAATCAGCCCCAGCATTTT. Translated: CASSFSLTSNQPQHF. Full variable domain (missing parts from reference TRBV28 and TRBJ1-5): DVKVTQSSRYLVKRTGEKVFLECVQDMDHENMFWYRQDPGLGLRLIYFSYDVKMKEKGDIPEGYSVSREKKERFSLILESASTNQTSMYLCASSFSLTSNQPQHFGDGTRLSIL.

The CDR3 DNA is TGTGCCAGCAGCTTAGACTTCGCTCTGACTGAAGCTTTCTTT. Translating gives CASSLDFALTEAFF. The chain employs TRBV7-9 and TRBJ1-1; D is uncertain. V was clipped by 1 base and J by 5 bases, with 11 bases between them. Germline CDR1 and CDR2: SEHNR and FQNEAQ (reference sequence). This CDR3 comprises 14 residues.